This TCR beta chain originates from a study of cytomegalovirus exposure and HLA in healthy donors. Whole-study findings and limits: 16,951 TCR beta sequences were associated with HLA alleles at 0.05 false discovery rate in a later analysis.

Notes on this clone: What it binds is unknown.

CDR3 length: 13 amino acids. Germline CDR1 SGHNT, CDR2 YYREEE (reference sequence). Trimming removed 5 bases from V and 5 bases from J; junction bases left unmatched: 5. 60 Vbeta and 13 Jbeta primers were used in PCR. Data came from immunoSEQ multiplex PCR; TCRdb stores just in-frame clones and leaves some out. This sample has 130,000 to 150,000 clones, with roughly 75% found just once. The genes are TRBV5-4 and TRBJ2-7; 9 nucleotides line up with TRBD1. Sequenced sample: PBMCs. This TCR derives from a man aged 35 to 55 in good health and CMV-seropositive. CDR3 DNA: TGTGCCAGCAGTCAGGACAGGGGAGACGAGCAGTACTTC. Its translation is CASSQDRGDEQYF. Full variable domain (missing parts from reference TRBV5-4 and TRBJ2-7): ETGVTQSPTHLIKTRGQQVTLRCSSQSGHNTVSWYQQALGQGPQFIFQYYREEENGRGNFPPRFSGLQFPNYSSELNVNALELDDSALYLCASSQDRGDEQYFGPGTRLTVT.